This T cell receptor (beta chain) was recovered during a study of Graves' ophthalmopathy and Graves' hyperthyroidism. The V gene end was trimmed by 8 bases and the J gene end by 11 bases; junction bases not matched to a gene: 9. The CDR3 is made up of 13 amino acids. Germline CDR1 and CDR2: SGHTA and FQGTGA. Amplifying from RNA transcripts, the study obtained TCR beta CDR3 regions. RT-PCR with HTBI primers came first, then second-round multiplex PCR. One entry per CDR3 protein, called by TCRdb with MiXCR from the multiplex PCR reads. The top ten clones hold more than 2.5% of a sample with approximately 700,000 distinct CDR3 sequences, more than 40% of them seen once.

The chain combines TRBV7-3 with TRBJ1-1; 12 bases map to TRBD1. The sequence was obtained from an adult man with Graves' ophthalmopathy. The sequenced sample consisted of peripheral blood. Written as DNA, the CDR3 is TGTGCCAGCTCACCCGGGGACAGGGGGCAGGCTTTCTTT. This translates into CASSPGDRGQAFF.